This paragraph covers one T cell receptor (beta chain) sequence. Sequencing used immunoSEQ multiplex PCR; TCRdb keeps in-frame clones, though not all of them. In the table there are roughly 2.4 million clones, 90% to 97% of which are singletons. The data derive from a study of shared clonotypes between healthy human individuals. What was sequenced was naive CD4+ T cells sorted from blood. Subset of the sample: CD45RA+ positively selected. The TCR was taken from a man between 18 and 29 years old in good health.

The CDR3 DNA reads as TGCGCCAGCAGCCAAGTCTTGACTCCCTTGGGAGAGACCCAGTACTTC. Protein sequence: CASSQVLTPLGETQYF. The gene calls are TRBV4-1 and TRBJ2-5; D not resolved. Germline lookup yields CDR1 MGHRA and CDR2 YSYEKL. The CDR3 loop spans 16 amino acids. The V end lost 1 base, the J end lost 4 bases, and 16 bases lay between the germline ends.